This is a list of T cell receptor beta chains from one sample in a study of T cells in Graves' hyperthyroidism and ophthalmopathy. TCRdb called the multiplex PCR reads again in MiXCR, with one record for every CDR3 protein. The sample contains about 92,000 distinct CDR3 sequences, over 50% of which appear only once. Sequencing used blood. The receptors stem from a woman between 40 and 55 years old with Graves' hyperthyroidism. CDR3s include the opening cysteine and the closing phenylalanine or tryptophan.

>12|TRBJ1-1|TRBV10-3
CASSELAGGAFF
>16|TRBJ2-5|TRBV12-3/TRBV12-4
CASTMTSGRTKETQYF
>13|TRBJ1-3|TRBV7-9
CASSQGTGTTIYF
>13|TRBJ1-2|TRBV6-5
CASSPQGSVGYTF
>15|TRBJ1-6|TRBV2
CASSYSAQTGSPLHF
>17|TRBJ1-3|TRBV15
CATSRDYVRVGGNTIYF
>13|TRBJ1-2|TRBV5-4
CASSFPGAGGYTF
>13|TRBJ2-7|TRBV20-1
CSAMGRDSYEQYF
>15|TRBJ2-5|TRBV20-1
CSARAGTGNNQPQYF
>14|TRBJ1-5|TRBV7-2
CASSLGQFNQPQHF
>9|TRBJ2-6|TRBV29-1
CSVGEGLTF
>15|TRBJ2-2|TRBV7-2
CASSRVAGNTGELFF
>13|TRBJ2-3|TRBV15
CATSSDPFGTQYF
>14|TRBJ2-5|TRBV20-1
CSARDQRGQETQYF
>12|TRBJ2-2|TRBV5-1
CARVPVTGELFF
>10|TRBJ1-1|TRBV29-1
CSILTLEAFF
>11|TRBJ2-7|TRBV29-1
CSGQIRYEQYF
>12|TRBJ2-7|TRBV10-2
CASLAQTYEQYF
>16|TRBJ2-3|TRBV20-1
CSARPVRDWAQDTQYF
>13|TRBJ1-2|TRBV12-3/TRBV12-4
CASSGTTGYGYTF
>14|TRBJ2-7|TRBV10-3
CAIAGQGADYEQYF
>15|TRBJ2-5|TRBV24-1
CATSPGQGRIETQYF
>15|TRBJ2-7|TRBV7-6
CASSRAGTRVHEQYF
>15|TRBJ2-5|TRBV5-1
CASSLQGIEEETQYF
>17|TRBJ1-2|TRBV28
CASIGVFRDSLYQGYTF
>14|TRBJ1-5|TRBV2
CASGTGYSNQPQHF
>14|TRBJ1-1|TRBV10-3
CAIRGTGRNTEAFF
>14|TRBJ2-3|TRBV7-3
CASSSGLPTDTQYF
>21|TRBJ2-5|TRBV7-2
CASSPSRQGLAGRFGRETQYF
>16|TRBJ2-3|TRBV11-1
CASSSIAGGRPDTQYF
>14|TRBJ2-5|TRBV20-1
CSAIRGSGSETQYF
>13|TRBJ1-1|TRBV12-3/TRBV12-4
CASSLAGTIEAFF
>15|TRBJ2-1|TRBV9
CASSALAGREGEQFF
>12|TRBJ2-2|TRBV5-1
CASSPNTGELFF
>15|TRBJ2-2|TRBV15
CATSLAGGPGGELFF
>15|TRBJ1-4|TRBV12-3/TRBV12-4
CASSSPQGIGEKLFF
>15|TRBJ2-7|TRBV4-1
CASSYLAGGRYEQYF
>14|TRBJ2-7|TRBV5-5
CASSSPLGTLEQYF
>13|TRBJ1-2|TRBV7-9
CASSVSGTDGYTF
>17|TRBJ2-3|TRBV2
CASSEDLGQGATDTQYF
>13|TRBJ1-1|TRBV7-3
CASSLQVNTEAFF
>13|TRBJ1-1|TRBV19
CASSIRRDRVAFF
>16|TRBJ1-6|TRBV19
CASSIDPGTGNSPLHF
>15|TRBJ2-5|TRBV29-1
CSLSGTLNGVETQYF
>13|TRBJ2-7|TRBV6-1
CAAGTAISYEQYF
>14|TRBJ1-2|TRBV29-1
CSVERYRENYGYTF
>16|TRBJ2-5|TRBV20-1
CSAREWGTEGRETQYF
>12|TRBJ2-2|TRBV12-3/TRBV12-4
CASSPANGELFF
>16|TRBJ1-2|TRBV29-1
CSVERLGTGGFYGYTF
>15|TRBJ1-1|TRBV10-3
CAISGGGVTNTEAFF
>17|TRBJ2-7|TRBV7-2
CASSSRLAGGGSYEQYF
>13|TRBJ1-6|TRBV7-8
CASSYERDSPLHF
>13|TRBJ2-5|TRBV20-1
CSASGRGLETQYF
>15|TRBJ2-3|TRBV12-3/TRBV12-4
CASSQVGWTTDTQYF
>14|TRBJ2-7|TRBV7-2
CASSLDILSYEQYF
>16|TRBJ1-1|TRBV7-2
CASSSGGDRLYTEAFF
>11|TRBJ2-7|TRBV27
CASGTSYEQYF
>17|TRBJ2-7|TRBV20-1
CSARDWGTSGRVYEQYF
>15|TRBJ2-5|TRBV6-5
CASSPFRGGSVTQYF